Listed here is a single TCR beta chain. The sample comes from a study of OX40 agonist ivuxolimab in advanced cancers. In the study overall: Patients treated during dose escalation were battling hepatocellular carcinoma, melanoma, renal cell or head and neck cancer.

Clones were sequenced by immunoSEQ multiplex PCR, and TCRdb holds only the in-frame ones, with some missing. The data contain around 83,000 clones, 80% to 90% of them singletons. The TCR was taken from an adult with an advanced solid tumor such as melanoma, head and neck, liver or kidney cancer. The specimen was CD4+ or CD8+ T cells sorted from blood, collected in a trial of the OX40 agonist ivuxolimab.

The CDR3: CASSSSSGPYNEQFF. The CDR3 region has the DNA TGTGCCAGCAGTTCCTCTAGCGGTCCATACAATGAGCAGTTCTTC. The chain carries TRBV6-6 and TRBJ2-1; 7 bases are shared with TRBD2. Per germline, CDR1 MNHNY and CDR2 SVGAGI (reference sequence). CDR3 length: 15 residues. With 4 bases clipped from V and 4 bases from J, the junction kept 7 bases outside the gene matches.